These 23 T cell receptor beta chains share one sample of origin, sequenced in a study of siplizumab effects on memory and regulatory T cells. Some clones are missing from TCRdb's copy, which holds only in-frame ones; the method was immunoSEQ multiplex PCR. The sample lists 70,000 to 100,000 clones, 80% to 95% occurring once. Sequences were obtained from CD8+ T cells sorted from blood. The source of these receptors is a human donor in good health.

The chain uses TRBV4-3 and TRBJ2-5; D unclear. From germline, CDR1 is LGHNA and CDR2 YSLEER. The CDR3 covers 15 residues. Trimming removed 0 bases from V and 5 bases from J, with 13 bases in between. The CDR3, as DNA: TGCGCCAGCAGCCAAGATCGACGGTTGGAGGAGACCCAGTACTTC. This translates into CASSQDRRLEETQYF.

The chain couples TRBV10-3 to TRBJ2-6, with D possibly TRBD2 on 5 matching bases. CDR1 and CDR2 (germline): ENHRY, SYGVKD. The CDR3 extends over 15 amino acids. V was clipped by 6 bases and J by 0 bases, with 9 bases between them. The CDR3 region is CAISQGSSGANVLTF. CDR3 nucleotides: TGTGCCATCAGCCAAGGGAGCTCTGGGGCCAACGTCCTGACTTTC.

This sequence joins TRBV5-5 and TRBJ2-7; D ambiguous. With 0 bases removed from V and 0 bases from J, the gap between germline ends came to 13 bases. Germline V lookup: CDR1 SGHKS, CDR2 YYEKEE (reference sequence). The CDR3 covers 16 residues. The CDR3 sequence: CASSLESNLLSYEQYF. CDR3 DNA sequence: TGTGCCAGCAGCTTGGAGAGCAACTTACTCTCCTACGAGCAGTACTTC.

V gene TRBV4-1 combines with J gene TRBJ2-7, with D unresolved. V was cut by 1 base and J by 0 bases, with 10 bases left in between. The CDR3 length is 15 residues. The germline CDR1 and CDR2 sequences are MGHRA and YSYEKL. The CDR3, as DNA: TGCGCCAGCAGCCAAGGGAAGCAGAGCTCCTACGAGCAGTACTTC. As protein: CASSQGKQSSYEQYF.

This chain links TRBV27 with TRBJ1-3; D not resolved. V was pared by 5 bases and J by 0 bases, with 11 bases between. The CDR3 sequence is 15 residues long. Germline V gene data show CDR1 as MNHEY and CDR2 as SMNVEV (reference sequence). CDR3: CASSPFPSSGNTIYF. Here the CDR3 DNA reads TGTGCCAGCAGTCCCTTCCCGAGCTCTGGAAACACCATATATTTT.

This chain uses TRBV15 with TRBJ2-3; D may be TRBD2 (6 bases). The CDR3 is made up of 17 amino acids. Germline V gives CDR1 LNHNV, CDR2 YYDKDF (reference sequence). Trimming removed 0 bases at V and 2 bases at J, with 15 bases between. Here the CDR3 reads CATSRDNRESYTDTQYF. For the CDR3, the DNA is TGTGCCACCAGCAGAGATAACCGGGAGTCGTACACAGATACGCAGTATTTT.

The V and J genes are TRBV27 and TRBJ1-4, with 8 positions matching TRBD1. In germline, CDR1 is MNHEY, CDR2 SMNVEV (reference sequence). Trimming took 5 bases from V and 8 from J; bases not matched to a gene: 10. CDR3 size: 15 residues. CDR3 in amino acids: CASSPVDRDHEKLFF. The CDR3, as DNA: TGTGCCAGCAGTCCGGTGGACAGGGACCACGAAAAACTGTTTTTT.

The chain recombines TRBV6-5 with TRBJ2-3; 11 bases are a match to TRBD2. This CDR3 comprises 15 residues. J was trimmed by 6 bases and V by 6 bases; bases with no gene match: 8. Germline CDR1 and CDR2: MNHEY and SVGAGI. CDR3 DNA: TGTGCCAGCAGGGTTAGCGGGGGGGCGTCCGATACGCAGTATTTT. It yields the protein CASRVSGGASDTQYF.

The rearrangement uses TRBV6-6 and TRBJ2-1; weak D call: TRBD2 (7 bases). Trimming left V 8 bases short and J 4 bases short, with 12 bases between. The CDR3 extends over 13 amino acids. Germline V gene data show CDR1 as MNHNY and CDR2 as SVGAGI (reference sequence). CDR3 in amino acids: CASCGGVYNEQFF. The CDR3 region has the DNA TGTGCCAGCTGCGGGGGCGTTTACAATGAGCAGTTCTTC.

Comment on this clone: The identical CDR3 is also encoded by other nucleotide sequences in the sample. The J gene is TRBJ1-1, the V gene TRBV11-2; D remains ambiguous. Trimming cost V 0 bases and J 1 base, with 3 bases left between them. Per the germline V gene, CDR1 is SGHAT and CDR2 is FQNNGV. The CDR3 covers 13 residues. The CDR3 region has the DNA TGTGCCAGCAGCTTAGAACAGAACACTGAAGCTTTCTTT. It specifies CASSLEQNTEAFF.

This chain links TRBV9 with TRBJ1-1; 12 nucleotides agree with TRBD1. V dropped 3 bases and J dropped 11; count of bases not matched to a gene: 8. This CDR3 spans 14 amino acids. Germline V lookup: CDR1 SGDLS, CDR2 YYNGEE. CDR3 in amino acids: CASSAGTGGYLAFF. For the CDR3, the DNA is TGTGCCAGCAGCGCGGGGACAGGGGGCTATCTGGCTTTCTTT.

The genes are TRBV7-9 and TRBJ2-2, with no clear D. Germline V gives CDR1 SEHNR, CDR2 FQNEAQ (reference sequence). V was cut by 7 bases and J by 2 bases, with 14 bases left in between. CDR3 size: 15 residues. The CDR3 is CASIPPIPNTGELFF. Written as DNA, the CDR3 is TGTGCCAGCATTCCCCCGATCCCAAACACCGGGGAGCTGTTTTTT.

The V gene is TRBV29-1, the J gene TRBJ2-1; 11 bases align to TRBD2. The CDR3 consists of 15 residues. Trimming at V came to 6 bases and at J to 6 bases, leaving 10 bases not matched to a gene. CDR1 and CDR2 (germline): SQVTM, ANQGSEA. The CDR3 region has the DNA TGCAGCGTGGGGCTAGCGGGAGGCCCTAGCAATGAGCAGTTCTTC. It specifies CSVGLAGGPSNEQFF.

The J gene is TRBJ2-7, the V gene TRBV27; no firm D call. This CDR3 spans 14 amino acids. The V and J ends lost 0 bases and 1 base respectively, with 7 bases between them. Per germline, CDR1 MNHEY and CDR2 SMNVEV (reference sequence). CDR3 sequence reads: CASSLSVRSYEQYF. The CDR3 nucleotides read TGTGCCAGCAGTTTATCCGTTAGGTCCTACGAGCAGTACTTC.

The V call is TRBV19, the J call TRBJ2-7; TRBD1 matches 9 bases. CDR1 LNHDA and CDR2 SQIVND come from the germline V gene (reference sequence). V dropped 5 bases and J dropped 4; count of bases not matched to a gene: 6. This CDR3 comprises 14 residues. CDR3 sequence (DNA): TGTGCCAGTAGTGCCGGGGACAGGGCTTACGAGCAGTACTTC. Translation: CASSAGDRAYEQYF.

This chain links TRBV7-6 with TRBJ2-3; a possible D gene is TRBD2 (6 bases). Trimming removed 5 bases at V and 4 bases at J, with 13 bases between. This CDR3 has 14 residues. Germline CDR1 SGHVS, CDR2 FNYEAQ. In DNA form, the CDR3 reads TGTGCCAGCAGCGCCCGGGAGTCCGCAGATACGCAGTATTTT. Amino acids: CASSARESADTQYF.

V gene TRBV13 combines with J gene TRBJ1-2; D remains ambiguous. CDR1 and CDR2 from the germline V gene are PRHDT and FYEKMQ (reference sequence). This CDR3 region has 13 residues. V was clipped by 1 base and J by 1 base, with 4 bases between them. Here the CDR3 reads CASSLDSNYGYTF. In DNA, the CDR3 is TGTGCCAGCAGCTTAGACAGTAACTATGGCTACACCTTC. Drawing the rest from reference TRBV13 and TRBJ1-2, the complete variable domain is AAGVIQSPRHLIKEKRETATLKCYPIPRHDTVYWYQQGPGQDPQFLISFYEKMQSDKGSIPDRFSAQQFSDYHSELNMSSLELGDSALYFCASSLDSNYGYTFGSGTRLTVV.

The chain couples TRBV27 to TRBJ1-2, with TRBD1 matching 8 bases. V trimming: 6 bases; J trimming: 3 bases; junction bases outside the gene matches: 12. The CDR3 spans 16 residues. Germline CDR1 reads MNHEY; CDR2 reads SMNVEV (reference sequence). The CDR3 region has the DNA TGTGCCAGCAGCCGGACAGGGAAGACCACCCACTATGGCTACACCTTC. Its protein product is CASSRTGKTTHYGYTF.

This chain joins TRBV30 and TRBJ2-3; TRBD1 aligns across 8 bases. Losses at the gene ends were 0 bases for V and 4 bases for J; bases not matched to a gene: 6. The V gene's germline CDR1 is GTSNPN and CDR2 SVGIG (reference sequence). The CDR3 consists of 15 residues. The CDR3 loop reads CAWSVSGGIADTQYF. CDR3 DNA sequence: TGTGCCTGGAGTGTTTCAGGGGGCATTGCAGATACGCAGTATTTT. Supplemented by reference TRBV30 and TRBJ2-3, the full variable domain reads SQTIHQWPATLVQPVGSPLSLECTVEGTSNPNLYWYRQAAGRGLQLLFYSVGIGQISSEVPQNLSASRPQDRQFILSSKKLLLSDSGFYLCAWSVSGGIADTQYFGPGTRLTVL.

V usage is TRBV4-1 and J usage is TRBJ2-3, with 9 bases fitting TRBD2. CDR3 length equals 15 residues. The germline V gene has CDR1 MGHRA and CDR2 YSYEKL. J lost 4 bases, V lost 4 bases, and 6 bases had no gene match. CDR3 protein: CASSLLAGEADTQYF. For the CDR3, the DNA is TGCGCCAGCAGCCTACTAGCGGGCGAAGCAGATACGCAGTATTTT.

This clone appeared a single time. The genes are TRBV7-6 and TRBJ2-1, with no clear D. The germline gives CDR1 SGHVS, CDR2 FNYEAQ. The CDR3 is 13 residues long. V lost 5 bases to trimming and J lost 8 bases, with 13 bases between them. The CDR3 DNA reads TGTGCCAGCAGCCCTAAAATTAGTGATGAGCAGTTCTTC. This codes for CASSPKISDEQFF.

CDR3 bases: TGTGCCAGCAGTGACACAGGGGGCATGGGGGAGCTGTTTTTT. The encoded protein is CASSDTGGMGELFF. The chain joins TRBV6-4 to TRBJ2-2; 9 nucleotides line up with TRBD1. Trimming cost V 2 bases and J 8 bases; bases outside gene matches: 3. Germline CDR1 and CDR2: MRHNA and SNTAGT. The length of the CDR3 is 14 residues.

This clone showed up just once. The chain has TRBV6-6 and TRBJ2-1; D not certain. CDR1 is MNHNY, CDR2 SVGAGI, per germline (reference sequence). The CDR3 extends over 13 amino acids. The V and J ends lost 4 bases and 0 bases respectively, with 4 bases between them. In DNA form, the CDR3 reads TGTGCCAGCAGTTTGAGCTCCTACAATGAGCAGTTCTTC. This sequence encodes CASSLSSYNEQFF.